The sequence of this T cell receptor beta chain was determined in a study of blood T cell repertoires in COVID-19. The CDR3 is 14 amino acids. The germline gives CDR1 SGDLS, CDR2 YYNGEE. With 0 bases clipped from V and 8 bases from J, the junction kept 5 bases outside the gene matches. Produced via immunoSEQ multiplex PCR; TCRdb's table is partial and in-frame only. The sample carries under 300,000 clones, around nine tenths recorded once. The sequenced material came from peripheral blood. The rearrangement joins TRBV9 to TRBJ2-1; 7 bases align to TRBD2. This sequence was found in a middle-aged woman who had recovered from COVID-19. The CDR3 here is CASSVDQRGHEQFF. CDR3 nucleotides: TGTGCCAGCAGCGTAGACCAGCGGGGCCATGAGCAGTTCTTC.